One and the same sample provided the 2 T cell receptor beta chains below, sequenced in a study of T cell responses to AZD1222 COVID-19 vaccine. The table came from immunoSEQ multiplex PCR; TCRdb's copy has only in-frame clones and leaves some out. The sample records 100,000 to 150,000 clones, roughly 91% being singletons. Sequenced here: peripheral blood, sampled 28 days after the second AZD1222 dose. The origin of the receptors is an adult who received the AZD1222 COVID-19 vaccine.

The gene calls are TRBV19 and TRBJ1-2; weak D call: TRBD1 (5 bases). Trimming cost V 0 bases and J 2 bases, with 7 bases left between them. The length of the CDR3 is 14 residues. CDR1 LNHDA and CDR2 SQIVND come from the germline V gene (reference sequence). This CDR3 is CASSIESGNYGYTF. The CDR3 DNA reads TGTGCCAGTAGTATAGAGTCAGGGAACTATGGCTACACCTTC.

V and J are TRBV5-1 and TRBJ2-4, with TRBD2 identical over 16 bases. Germline CDR1 reads SGHRS; CDR2 reads YFSETQ. The CDR3 covers 21 residues. The V and J ends lost 3 bases and 9 bases, in that order; junction bases with no gene match: 21. CDR3 nucleotides: TGCGCCAGCAGCTGGGGACGGAGACCGGGACTAGCGGGAGGGCCGCTCGGCATTCAGTACTTC. The encoded protein is CASSWGRRPGLAGGPLGIQYF.